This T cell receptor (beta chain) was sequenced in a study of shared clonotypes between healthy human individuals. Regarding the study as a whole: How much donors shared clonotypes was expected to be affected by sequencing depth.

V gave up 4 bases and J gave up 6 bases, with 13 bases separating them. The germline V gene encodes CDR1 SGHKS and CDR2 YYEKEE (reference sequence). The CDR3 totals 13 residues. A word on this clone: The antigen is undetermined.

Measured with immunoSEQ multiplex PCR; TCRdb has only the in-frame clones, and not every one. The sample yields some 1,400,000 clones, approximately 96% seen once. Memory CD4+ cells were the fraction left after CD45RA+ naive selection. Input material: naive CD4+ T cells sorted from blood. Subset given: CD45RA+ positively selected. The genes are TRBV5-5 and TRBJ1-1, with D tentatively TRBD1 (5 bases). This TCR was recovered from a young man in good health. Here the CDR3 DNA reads TGTGCCAGCAGCCCGACAGTCTCCGCTGAAGCTTTCTTT. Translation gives CASSPTVSAEAFF.